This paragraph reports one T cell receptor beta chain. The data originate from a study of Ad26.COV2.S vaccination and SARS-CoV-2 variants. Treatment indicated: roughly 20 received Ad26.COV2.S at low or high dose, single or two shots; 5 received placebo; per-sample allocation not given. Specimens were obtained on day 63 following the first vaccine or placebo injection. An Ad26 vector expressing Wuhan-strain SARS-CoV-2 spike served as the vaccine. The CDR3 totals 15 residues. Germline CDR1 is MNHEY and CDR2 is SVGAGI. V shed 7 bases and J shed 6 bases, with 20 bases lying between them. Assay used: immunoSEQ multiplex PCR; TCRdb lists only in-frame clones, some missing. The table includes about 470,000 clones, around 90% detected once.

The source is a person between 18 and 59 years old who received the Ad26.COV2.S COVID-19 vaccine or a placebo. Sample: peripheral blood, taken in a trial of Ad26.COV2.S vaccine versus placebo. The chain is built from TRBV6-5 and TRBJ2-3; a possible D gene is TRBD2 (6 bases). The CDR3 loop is CASISGDSRADTQYF. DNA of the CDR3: TGTGCCAGCATCTCCGGGGACTCCCGAGCGGATACGCAGTATTTT.